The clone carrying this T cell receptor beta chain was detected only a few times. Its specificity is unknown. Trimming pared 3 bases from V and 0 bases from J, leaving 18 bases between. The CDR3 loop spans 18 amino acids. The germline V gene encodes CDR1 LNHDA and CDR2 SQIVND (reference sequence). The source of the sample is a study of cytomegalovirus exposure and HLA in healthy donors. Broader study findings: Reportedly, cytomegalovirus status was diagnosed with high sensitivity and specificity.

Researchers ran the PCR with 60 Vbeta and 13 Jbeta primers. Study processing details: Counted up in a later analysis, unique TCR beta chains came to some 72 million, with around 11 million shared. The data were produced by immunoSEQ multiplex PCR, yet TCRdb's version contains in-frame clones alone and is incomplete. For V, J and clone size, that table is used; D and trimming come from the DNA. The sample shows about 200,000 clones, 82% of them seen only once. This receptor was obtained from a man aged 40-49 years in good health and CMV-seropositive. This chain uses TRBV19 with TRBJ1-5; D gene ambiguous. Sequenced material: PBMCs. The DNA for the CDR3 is TGTGCCAGTAGTATGGAGGGTCGGACCGTGTATAGCAATCAGCCCCAGCATTTT. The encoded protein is CASSMEGRTVYSNQPQHF.